This is a list of T cell receptor beta chains from one sample in a study of cytomegalovirus exposure and HLA in healthy donors. Generated by immunoSEQ multiplex PCR, the TCRdb table keeps only in-frame clones and is missing some. The sample consists of under 95,000 clones, more than 60% of them appearing once. Sample: PBMCs. The receptors were gathered from a boy aged 10-17 years in good health and CMV-seronegative. CDR3s include the opening cysteine and the closing phenylalanine or tryptophan. The order of the fields is CDR3 protein, CDR3 DNA, D gene, clone size, V gene, J gene. A D gene is named only where the DNA matches it firmly. A clone size is listed for some rows: how often the clone was seen (once, few, many), or a class if it is expanded.

CDR3 protein: CASSDSASGTDTQYF; CDR3 DNA: TGTGCCAGCAGTGACTCGGCTAGCGGCACAGATACGCAGTATTTT; D gene: -; clone size: -; V gene: TRBV6-4; J gene: TRBJ2-3
CDR3 protein: CASSLFRDSNQPQHF; CDR3 DNA: TGTGCCAGCAGCTTATTTAGGGACAGTAATCAGCCCCAGCATTTT; D gene: TRBD1; clone size: -; V gene: TRBV7-2; J gene: TRBJ1-5
CDR3 protein: CASSFRVAEAFF; CDR3 DNA: TGTGCCAGCAGCTTCAGGGTGGCTGAAGCTTTCTTT; D gene: -; clone size: -; V gene: TRBV7-3; J gene: TRBJ1-1
CDR3 protein: CASSQGTWDRSNYGYTF; CDR3 DNA: TGTGCCAGCAGCCAAGGGACCTGGGACAGGAGTAACTATGGCTACACCTTC; D gene: TRBD1; clone size: -; V gene: TRBV14; J gene: TRBJ1-2
CDR3 protein: CASSPSRDSSYGYTF; CDR3 DNA: TGCGCCAGCAGCCCTTCACGGGACAGCTCCTATGGCTACACCTTC; D gene: TRBD1; clone size: -; V gene: TRBV4-3; J gene: TRBJ1-2
CDR3 protein: CASSSRQGQNTEAFF; CDR3 DNA: TGTGCCAGCAGTAGCCGACAGGGGCAGAACACTGAAGCTTTCTTT; D gene: TRBD1; clone size: -; V gene: TRBV25-1; J gene: TRBJ1-1
CDR3 protein: CASSDSLGASPYEQYF; CDR3 DNA: TGTGCCAGCAGTGACTCATTGGGAGCGTCTCCCTACGAGCAGTACTTC; D gene: -; clone size: once; V gene: TRBV6-4; J gene: TRBJ2-7
CDR3 protein: CASSPGQGFDEQYF; CDR3 DNA: TGTGCCAGCTCACCGGGACAGGGGTTCGACGAGCAGTACTTC; D gene: TRBD1; clone size: few; V gene: TRBV18; J gene: TRBJ2-7
CDR3 protein: CASSMAVNQPQHF; CDR3 DNA: TGTGCCAGTAGTATGGCCGTCAATCAGCCCCAGCATTTT; D gene: -; clone size: few; V gene: TRBV19; J gene: TRBJ1-5
CDR3 protein: CASSQDGSGPSYEQYF; CDR3 DNA: TGCGCCAGCAGCCAAGACGGTAGCGGGCCCAGCTACGAGCAGTACTTC; D gene: TRBD2; clone size: -; V gene: TRBV4-3; J gene: TRBJ2-7
CDR3 protein: CASSLGQNYEQYF; CDR3 DNA: TGTGCCAGCAGTTTGGGACAGAACTACGAGCAGTACTTC; D gene: TRBD1; clone size: -; V gene: TRBV27; J gene: TRBJ2-7
CDR3 protein: CASSQEYRGRDGYTF; CDR3 DNA: TGCGCCAGCAGCCAAGAGTATCGGGGGAGGGATGGCTACACCTTC; D gene: -; clone size: -; V gene: TRBV4-1; J gene: TRBJ1-2
CDR3 protein: CSVVGLAGDRLGFF; CDR3 DNA: TGCAGCGTTGTAGGACTAGCGGGGGACAGATTAGGGTTCTTC; D gene: TRBD2; clone size: few; V gene: TRBV29-1; J gene: TRBJ2-1
CDR3 protein: CASSSGGARGQPQHF; CDR3 DNA: TGTGCCAGCAGCTCCGGGGGGGCGCGGGGTCAGCCCCAGCATTTT; D gene: -; clone size: -; V gene: TRBV5-8; J gene: TRBJ1-5
CDR3 protein: CASSLRDRATYGYTF; CDR3 DNA: TGTGCCAGCAGTTTACGGGACAGGGCAACTTATGGCTACACCTTC; D gene: TRBD1; clone size: -; V gene: TRBV28; J gene: TRBJ1-2
CDR3 protein: CASSRGGGELFF; CDR3 DNA: TGTGCCAGCAGCCGCGGGGGCGGGGAGCTGTTTTTT; D gene: TRBD2; clone size: -; V gene: TRBV7-3; J gene: TRBJ2-2
CDR3 protein: CASSSGQVPGELFF; CDR3 DNA: TGCGCCAGCAGCTCGGGACAGGTGCCCGGGGAGCTGTTTTTT; D gene: TRBD1; clone size: -; V gene: TRBV5-1; J gene: TRBJ2-2
CDR3 protein: CASSLGTGPMNTEAFF; CDR3 DNA: TGTGCCAGCAGTCTTGGGACAGGGCCCATGAACACTGAAGCTTTCTTT; D gene: TRBD1; clone size: -; V gene: TRBV28; J gene: TRBJ1-1
CDR3 protein: CSVDEAGNTEAFF; CDR3 DNA: TGCAGCGTTGACGAAGCGGGGAACACTGAAGCTTTCTTT; D gene: -; clone size: -; V gene: TRBV29-1; J gene: TRBJ1-1
CDR3 protein: CASSSIYNEQFF; CDR3 DNA: TGTGCCAGCAGTTCCATCTACAATGAGCAGTTCTTC; D gene: -; clone size: -; V gene: TRBV28; J gene: TRBJ2-1
CDR3 protein: CASSPTGQGHRVESNQPQHF; CDR3 DNA: TGTGCCAGCAGTCCCACTGGACAGGGCCACAGGGTAGAGAGCAATCAGCCCCAGCATTTT; D gene: TRBD1; clone size: -; V gene: TRBV27; J gene: TRBJ1-5
CDR3 protein: CASSPIRGGSQPQHF; CDR3 DNA: TGTGCCAGCAGTCCCATTAGAGGGGGCAGTCAGCCCCAGCATTTT; D gene: TRBD1; clone size: few; V gene: TRBV28; J gene: TRBJ1-5
CDR3 protein: CASSETGRGGTEAFF; CDR3 DNA: TGCGCCAGCAGCGAGACAGGCCGAGGAGGCACTGAAGCTTTCTTT; D gene: -; clone size: -; V gene: TRBV4-1; J gene: TRBJ1-1
CDR3 protein: CASSPGQGPPEAFF; CDR3 DNA: TGTGCCAGCAGTCCGGGACAAGGGCCCCCTGAAGCTTTCTTT; D gene: -; clone size: once; V gene: TRBV6-1; J gene: TRBJ1-1
CDR3 protein: CASMGTNYGYTF; CDR3 DNA: TGTGCCAGCATGGGCACTAACTATGGCTACACCTTC; D gene: -; clone size: -; V gene: TRBV6-1; J gene: TRBJ1-2
CDR3 protein: CASSPTSGSNEQFF; CDR3 DNA: TGCGCCAGCAGCCCGACTAGCGGGAGTAATGAGCAGTTCTTC; D gene: TRBD2; clone size: -; V gene: TRBV4-1; J gene: TRBJ2-1
CDR3 protein: CASSEGGTSDTQYF; CDR3 DNA: TGTGCCAGCAGCGAGGGAGGGACTAGTGATACGCAGTATTTT; D gene: TRBD2; clone size: few; V gene: TRBV5-4; J gene: TRBJ2-3
CDR3 protein: CATGGANVLTF; CDR3 DNA: TGTGCCACGGGTGGGGCCAACGTCCTGACTTTC; D gene: -; clone size: -; V gene: TRBV27; J gene: TRBJ2-6
CDR3 protein: CASASGRNSPGEQYF; CDR3 DNA: TGTGCCAGCGCTAGCGGGAGAAATTCCCCCGGGGAGCAGTACTTC; D gene: TRBD2; clone size: -; V gene: TRBV25-1; J gene: TRBJ2-5
CDR3 protein: CASSQRGLAGEGSYNEQFF; CDR3 DNA: TGCGCCAGCAGCCAACGGGGACTAGCGGGAGAGGGGTCCTACAATGAGCAGTTCTTC; D gene: TRBD2; clone size: once; V gene: TRBV4-3; J gene: TRBJ2-1
CDR3 protein: CASSYTTGDYEQYF; CDR3 DNA: TGTGCCAGCAGTTACACCACAGGAGACTACGAGCAGTACTTC; D gene: -; clone size: -; V gene: TRBV6-5; J gene: TRBJ2-7
CDR3 protein: CASSEYLGGNQPQHF; CDR3 DNA: TGTGCCAGCAGTGAATATCTAGGAGGCAATCAGCCCCAGCATTTT; D gene: -; clone size: -; V gene: TRBV2; J gene: TRBJ1-5
CDR3 protein: CASSPQGGNGYTF; CDR3 DNA: TGTGCCAGCTCACCCCAGGGCGGTAATGGCTACACCTTC; D gene: -; clone size: -; V gene: TRBV18; J gene: TRBJ1-2
CDR3 protein: CASSVDMGEQYF; CDR3 DNA: TGTGCCAGCAGCGTTGACATGGGCGAGCAGTACTTC; D gene: -; clone size: -; V gene: TRBV9; J gene: TRBJ2-7
CDR3 protein: CASSPGGNQPQHF; CDR3 DNA: TGTGCCAGCAGTCCAGGTGGCAATCAGCCCCAGCATTTT; D gene: -; clone size: few; V gene: TRBV27; J gene: TRBJ1-5
CDR3 protein: CASSQEGHLNTEAFF; CDR3 DNA: TGCGCCAGCAGTCAAGAGGGACACCTGAACACTGAAGCTTTCTTT; D gene: -; clone size: -; V gene: TRBV23-1; J gene: TRBJ1-1
CDR3 protein: CASHAAGGRDTQYF; CDR3 DNA: TGTGCCAGCCATGCAGCGGGAGGCCGAGATACGCAGTATTTT; D gene: TRBD2; clone size: -; V gene: TRBV27; J gene: TRBJ2-3
CDR3 protein: CASSSQISNTEAFF; CDR3 DNA: TGTGCCAGCAGCTCCCAGATATCTAACACTGAAGCTTTCTTT; D gene: -; clone size: -; V gene: TRBV7-3; J gene: TRBJ1-1
CDR3 protein: CASRLGLAGAYEQYF; CDR3 DNA: TGTGCCAGCAGATTGGGGCTAGCGGGAGCCTACGAGCAGTACTTC; D gene: TRBD2; clone size: -; V gene: TRBV28; J gene: TRBJ2-7
CDR3 protein: CASSQSTVRTEAFF; CDR3 DNA: TGTGCCAGCAGCCAATCCACAGTACGGACTGAAGCTTTCTTT; D gene: -; clone size: once; V gene: TRBV16; J gene: TRBJ1-1
CDR3 protein: CASSSSGKALDEQYF; CDR3 DNA: TGTGCCAGCAGCTCAAGCGGGAAGGCCCTCGACGAGCAGTACTTC; D gene: TRBD2; clone size: -; V gene: TRBV7-9; J gene: TRBJ2-7
CDR3 protein: CASSQVPSSYEQYF; CDR3 DNA: TGCGCCAGCAGCCAAGTCCCGAGCTCCTACGAGCAGTACTTC; D gene: -; clone size: -; V gene: TRBV4-1; J gene: TRBJ2-7
CDR3 protein: CASSGLNEQYF; CDR3 DNA: TGTGCCAGCAGTGGACTGAACGAGCAGTACTTC; D gene: -; clone size: -; V gene: TRBV25-1; J gene: TRBJ2-7
CDR3 protein: CASSAGGSSYNEQFF; CDR3 DNA: TGCGCCAGCAGCGCAGGGGGGAGCTCCTACAATGAGCAGTTCTTC; D gene: -; clone size: -; V gene: TRBV5-1; J gene: TRBJ2-1
CDR3 protein: CASSIGTGGGYTF; CDR3 DNA: TGCGCCAGCAGCATAGGGACAGGAGGGGGCTACACCTTC; D gene: TRBD1; clone size: -; V gene: TRBV5-1; J gene: TRBJ1-2
CDR3 protein: CASSSETSYEQYF; CDR3 DNA: TGTGCCAGTTCTAGCGAAACCTCCTACGAGCAGTACTTC; D gene: -; clone size: -; V gene: TRBV27; J gene: TRBJ2-7
CDR3 protein: CASSLSGDALGAFF; CDR3 DNA: TGTGCCAGCAGTCTTTCAGGGGATGCATTGGGGGCTTTCTTT; D gene: -; clone size: -; V gene: TRBV6-5; J gene: TRBJ1-1
CDR3 protein: CASRDSLETQYF; CDR3 DNA: TGTGCCAGCAGGGACAGCCTAGAGACCCAGTACTTC; D gene: -; clone size: -; V gene: TRBV7-9; J gene: TRBJ2-5
CDR3 protein: CASRGQNSPLHF; CDR3 DNA: TGTGCCAGCAGGGGACAAAATTCACCCCTCCACTTT; D gene: -; clone size: -; V gene: TRBV25-1; J gene: TRBJ1-6
CDR3 protein: CASSRDRGSLSGNTIYF; CDR3 DNA: TGTGCCAGCAGCCGGGACAGGGGGTCCCTAAGTGGAAACACCATATATTTT; D gene: TRBD1; clone size: -; V gene: TRBV14; J gene: TRBJ1-3
CDR3 protein: CASSPGPGNSNQPQHF; CDR3 DNA: TGCGCCAGCAGCCCCGGCCCGGGGAATAGCAATCAGCCCCAGCATTTT; D gene: -; clone size: -; V gene: TRBV4-1; J gene: TRBJ1-5